This T cell receptor beta chain was found in a study of blood T cell repertoires in COVID-19. This CDR3 spans 14 amino acids. V dropped 5 bases and J dropped 3 bases, with 11 bases sitting between them. CDR1 and CDR2 (germline): SNHLY, FYNNEI. Per the study methods: How many nucleated cells were present was estimated from reference gene primer amplification. This table comes from immunoSEQ multiplex PCR, and its TCRdb copy is limited to in-frame clones, with some not included. Clonal size and the V and J genes are those of that table, whereas D and trimming came from the DNA. Of about 54,000 clones in the sample, 80% to 85% were seen once.

The chain employs TRBV2 and TRBJ1-5; D remains unclear. The source is a middle-aged man with acute or convalescent COVID-19. The specimen was peripheral blood. In DNA, the CDR3 is TGTGCCAGCAGTCCCGACTCGTACAATCAGCCCCAGCATTTT. It codes for CASSPDSYNQPQHF.